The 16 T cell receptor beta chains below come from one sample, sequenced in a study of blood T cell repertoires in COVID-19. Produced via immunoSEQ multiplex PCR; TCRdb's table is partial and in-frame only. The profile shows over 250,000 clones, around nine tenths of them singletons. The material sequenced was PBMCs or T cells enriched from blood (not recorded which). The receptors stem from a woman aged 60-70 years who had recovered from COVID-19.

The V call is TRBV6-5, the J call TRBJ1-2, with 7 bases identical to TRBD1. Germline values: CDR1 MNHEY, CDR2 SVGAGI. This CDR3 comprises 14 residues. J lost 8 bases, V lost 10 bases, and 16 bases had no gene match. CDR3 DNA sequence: TGTGCCATCCTCCGGGACAGAATATATGGAGGCTACACCTTC. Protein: CAILRDRIYGGYTF.

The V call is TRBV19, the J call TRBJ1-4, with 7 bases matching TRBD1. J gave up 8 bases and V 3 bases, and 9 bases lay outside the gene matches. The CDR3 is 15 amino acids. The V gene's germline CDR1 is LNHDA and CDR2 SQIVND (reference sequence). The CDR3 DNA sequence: TGTGCCAGTAGTATTCGGGGGCAGGGGGGCGAAAAACTGTTTTTT. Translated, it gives CASSIRGQGGEKLFF.

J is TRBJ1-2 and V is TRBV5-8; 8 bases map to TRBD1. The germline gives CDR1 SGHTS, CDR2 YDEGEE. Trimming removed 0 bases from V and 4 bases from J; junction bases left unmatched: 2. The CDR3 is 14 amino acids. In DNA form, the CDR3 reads TGTGCCAGCAGCTTGGGGACAGGGTTCTATGGCTACACCTTC. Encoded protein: CASSLGTGFYGYTF.

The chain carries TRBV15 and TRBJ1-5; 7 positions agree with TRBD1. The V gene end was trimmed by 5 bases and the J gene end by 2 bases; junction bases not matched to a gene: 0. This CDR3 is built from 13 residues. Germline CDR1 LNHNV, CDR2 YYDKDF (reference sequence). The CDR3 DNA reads TGTGCCACCAGCGGACAGGGCAATCAGCCCCAGCATTTT. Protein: CATSGQGNQPQHF.

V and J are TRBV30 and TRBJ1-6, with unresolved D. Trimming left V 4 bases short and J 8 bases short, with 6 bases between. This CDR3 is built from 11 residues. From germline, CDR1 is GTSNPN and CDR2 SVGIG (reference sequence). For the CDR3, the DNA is TGTGCCTGGAATATTGATTCACCCCTCCACTTT. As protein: CAWNIDSPLHF.

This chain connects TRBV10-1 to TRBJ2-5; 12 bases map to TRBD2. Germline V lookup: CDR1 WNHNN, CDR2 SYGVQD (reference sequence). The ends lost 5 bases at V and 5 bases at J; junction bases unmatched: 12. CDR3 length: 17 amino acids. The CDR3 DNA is TGCGCCAGCAGTAATCGGACTAGCGGGAACGGTGAGGAGACCCAGTACTTC. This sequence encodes CASSNRTSGNGEETQYF.

CDR3: CASSPLVLAGVETQYF. CDR3 nucleotides: TGTGCCAGCAGCCCCCTGGTGCTAGCGGGAGTTGAGACCCAGTACTTC. The V call is TRBV9, the J call TRBJ2-5, with TRBD2 matching 10 bases. V dropped 4 bases and J dropped 5; count of bases not matched to a gene: 11. Germline-derived CDR1 and CDR2 are SGDLS and YYNGEE. CDR3 length: 16 residues.

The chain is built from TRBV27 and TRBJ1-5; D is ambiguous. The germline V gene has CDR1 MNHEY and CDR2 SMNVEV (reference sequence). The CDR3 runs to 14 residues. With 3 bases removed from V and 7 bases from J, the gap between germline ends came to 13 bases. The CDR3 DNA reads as TGTGCCAGCAGTTTGGCAGCTGCCGGGCAGCCCCAGCATTTT. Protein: CASSLAAAGQPQHF.

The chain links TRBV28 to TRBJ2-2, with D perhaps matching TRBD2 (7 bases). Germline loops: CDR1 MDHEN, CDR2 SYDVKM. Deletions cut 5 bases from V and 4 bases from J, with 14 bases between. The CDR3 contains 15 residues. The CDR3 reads CASSIVGGGTGELFF. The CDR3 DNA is TGTGCCAGCAGTATCGTAGGGGGGGGCACCGGGGAGCTGTTTTTT. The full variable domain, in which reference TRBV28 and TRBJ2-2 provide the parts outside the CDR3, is DVKVTQSSRYLVKRTGEKVFLECVQDMDHENMFWYRQDPGLGLRLIYFSYDVKMKEKGDIPEGYSVSREKKERFSLILESASTNQTSMYLCASSIVGGGTGELFFGEGSRLTVL.

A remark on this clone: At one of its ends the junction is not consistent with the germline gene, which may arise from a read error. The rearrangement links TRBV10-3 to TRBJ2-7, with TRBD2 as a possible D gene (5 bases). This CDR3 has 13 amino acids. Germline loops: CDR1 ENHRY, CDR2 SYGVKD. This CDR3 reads CAISEGSRAGVSF. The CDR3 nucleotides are TGTGCCATCAGTGAGGGGAGTAGGGCAGGAGTTTCCTTC.

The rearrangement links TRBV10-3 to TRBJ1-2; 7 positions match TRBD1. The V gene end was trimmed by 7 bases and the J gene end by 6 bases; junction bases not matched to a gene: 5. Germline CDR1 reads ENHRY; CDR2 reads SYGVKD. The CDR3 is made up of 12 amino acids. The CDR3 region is CAIMGTVDGYTF. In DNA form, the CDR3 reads TGTGCCATCATGGGGACAGTCGATGGCTACACCTTC.

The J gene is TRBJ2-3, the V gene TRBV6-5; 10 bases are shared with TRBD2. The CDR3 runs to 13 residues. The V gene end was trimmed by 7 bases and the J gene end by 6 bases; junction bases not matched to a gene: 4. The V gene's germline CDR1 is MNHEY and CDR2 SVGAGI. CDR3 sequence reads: CASNLAGADTQYF. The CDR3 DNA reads TGTGCCAGCAACCTAGCGGGAGCGGATACGCAGTATTTT.

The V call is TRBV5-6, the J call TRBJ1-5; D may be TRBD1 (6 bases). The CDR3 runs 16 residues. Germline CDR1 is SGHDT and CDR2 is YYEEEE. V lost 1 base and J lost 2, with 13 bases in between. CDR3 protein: CASSLRQGRGNQPQHF. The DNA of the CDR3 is TGTGCCAGCAGCTTGAGGCAGGGGAGAGGCAATCAGCCCCAGCATTTT.

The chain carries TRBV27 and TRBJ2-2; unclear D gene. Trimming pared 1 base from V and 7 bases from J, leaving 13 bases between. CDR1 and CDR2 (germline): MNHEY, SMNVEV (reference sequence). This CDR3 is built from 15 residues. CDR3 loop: CASSLYSSYGGELFF. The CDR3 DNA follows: TGTGCCAGCAGTTTATACTCCTCCTATGGCGGGGAGCTGTTTTTT.

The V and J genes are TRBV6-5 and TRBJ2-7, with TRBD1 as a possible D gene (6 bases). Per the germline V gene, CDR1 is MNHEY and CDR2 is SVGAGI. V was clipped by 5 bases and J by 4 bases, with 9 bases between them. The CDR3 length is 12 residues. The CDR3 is CASSPQGYEQYF. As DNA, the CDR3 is TGTGCCAGCAGTCCCCAGGGGTACGAGCAGTACTTC.

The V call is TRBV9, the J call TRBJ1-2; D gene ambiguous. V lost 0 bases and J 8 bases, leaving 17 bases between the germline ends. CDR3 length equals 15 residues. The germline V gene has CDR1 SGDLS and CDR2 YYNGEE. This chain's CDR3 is CASSVEHSRSVGYTF. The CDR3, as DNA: TGTGCCAGCAGCGTAGAGCACAGCCGGTCGGTGGGCTACACCTTC.